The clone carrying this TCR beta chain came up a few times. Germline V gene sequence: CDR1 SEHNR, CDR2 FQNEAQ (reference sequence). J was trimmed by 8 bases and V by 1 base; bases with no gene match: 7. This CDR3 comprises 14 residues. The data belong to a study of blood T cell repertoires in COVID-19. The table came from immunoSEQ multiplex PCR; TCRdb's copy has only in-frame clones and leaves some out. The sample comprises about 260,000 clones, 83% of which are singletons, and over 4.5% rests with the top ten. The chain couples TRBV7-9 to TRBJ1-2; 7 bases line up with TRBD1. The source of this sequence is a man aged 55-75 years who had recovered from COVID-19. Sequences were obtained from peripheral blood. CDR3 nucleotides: TGTGCCAGCAGCTTAGACGGACAGGAGGGGGGCTACACCTTC. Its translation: CASSLDGQEGGYTF.